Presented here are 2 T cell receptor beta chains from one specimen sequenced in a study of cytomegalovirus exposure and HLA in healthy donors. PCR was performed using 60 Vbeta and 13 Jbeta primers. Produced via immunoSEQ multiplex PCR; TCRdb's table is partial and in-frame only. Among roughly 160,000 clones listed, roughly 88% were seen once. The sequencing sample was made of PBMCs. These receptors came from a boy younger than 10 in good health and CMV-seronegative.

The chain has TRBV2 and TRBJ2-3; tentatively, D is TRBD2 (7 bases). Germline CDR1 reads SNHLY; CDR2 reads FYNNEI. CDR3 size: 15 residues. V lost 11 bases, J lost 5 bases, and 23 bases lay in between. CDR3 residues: CALKEGGGSGDTQYF. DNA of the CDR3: TGTGCCTTAAAGGAGGGGGGGGGTTCCGGAGATACGCAGTATTTT.

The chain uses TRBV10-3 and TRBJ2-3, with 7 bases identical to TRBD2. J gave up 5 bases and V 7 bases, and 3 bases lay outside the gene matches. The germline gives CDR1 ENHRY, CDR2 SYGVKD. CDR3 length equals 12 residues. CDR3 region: CAIMREGDTQYF. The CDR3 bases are TGTGCCATCATGAGGGAGGGAGATACGCAGTATTTT.